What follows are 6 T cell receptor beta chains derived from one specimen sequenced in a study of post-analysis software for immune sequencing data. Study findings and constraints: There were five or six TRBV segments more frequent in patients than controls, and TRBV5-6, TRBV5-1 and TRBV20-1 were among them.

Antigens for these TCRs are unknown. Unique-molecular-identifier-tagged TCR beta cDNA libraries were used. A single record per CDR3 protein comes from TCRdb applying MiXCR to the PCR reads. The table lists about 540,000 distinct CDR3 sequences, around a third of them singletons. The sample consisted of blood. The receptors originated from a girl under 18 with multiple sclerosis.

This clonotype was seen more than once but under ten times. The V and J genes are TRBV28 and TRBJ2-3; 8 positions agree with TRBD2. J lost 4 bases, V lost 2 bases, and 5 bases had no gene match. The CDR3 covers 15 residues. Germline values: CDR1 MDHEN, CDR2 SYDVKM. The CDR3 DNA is TGTGCCAGCAGTTTAGCGGGGGGCCAGGCAGATACGCAGTATTTT. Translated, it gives CASSLAGGQADTQYF.

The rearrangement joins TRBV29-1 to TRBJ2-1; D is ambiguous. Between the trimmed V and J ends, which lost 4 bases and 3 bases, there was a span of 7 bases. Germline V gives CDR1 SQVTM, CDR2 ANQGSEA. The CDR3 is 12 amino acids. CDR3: CSVGHYYNEQFF. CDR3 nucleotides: TGCAGCGTTGGACATTACTACAATGAGCAGTTCTTC.

This chain's CDR3 is CASSDGTGATDTQYF. CDR3 sequence (DNA): TGTGCCAGCAGTGACGGGACAGGGGCCACAGATACGCAGTATTTT. The genes are TRBV6-4 and TRBJ2-3, with TRBD1 identical over 10 bases. CDR1 and CDR2 (germline): MRHNA, SNTAGT. The J segment lost 2 bases and the V segment lost 2 bases, leaving 1 base of the junction unmatched. The CDR3 length is 15 residues.

The CDR3 loop is CSALLFGGPVLNNEQFF. The DNA for the CDR3 is TGCAGTGCTTTACTATTTGGGGGACCCGTCCTGAACAATGAGCAGTTCTTC. V and J are TRBV20-1 and TRBJ2-1; D possibly uses TRBD1 or TRBD2 (5 bases each). Germline loops: CDR1 DFQATT, CDR2 SNEGSKA (reference sequence). This CDR3 has 17 residues. V lost 5 bases, J lost 5 bases, and 25 bases lay in between.

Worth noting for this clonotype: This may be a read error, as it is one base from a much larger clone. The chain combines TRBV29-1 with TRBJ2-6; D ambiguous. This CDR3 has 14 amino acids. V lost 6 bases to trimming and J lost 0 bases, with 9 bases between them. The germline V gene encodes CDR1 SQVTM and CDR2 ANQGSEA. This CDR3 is CSVAGVSGANVLTF. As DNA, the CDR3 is TGCAGCGTCGCAGGAGTCTCTGGGGCCAACGTCCTGACTTTC.

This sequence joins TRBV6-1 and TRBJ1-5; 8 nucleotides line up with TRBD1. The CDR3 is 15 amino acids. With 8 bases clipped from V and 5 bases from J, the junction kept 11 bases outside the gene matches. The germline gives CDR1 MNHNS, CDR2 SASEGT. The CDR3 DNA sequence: TGTGCCAGCCCCCAGCCCGGACAGGGTGATCAGCCCCAGCATTTT. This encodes CASPQPGQGDQPQHF.